This T cell receptor (beta chain) stems from a study of Graves' ophthalmopathy and Graves' hyperthyroidism listed by TCRdb under 2018. Background on the whole study: Hyperthyroidism was defined as stable when no progression to ophthalmopathy occurred within 18 months of follow-up. The study used signatures of the TCR beta repertoire to tell Graves' ophthalmopathy apart from Graves' hyperthyroidism and to predict which patients would progress to ophthalmopathy. In total, 135 blood samples were TCR-sequenced: some 43 ophthalmopathy, under 80 hyperthyroidism and roughly 17 hyperthyroidism-to-ophthalmopathy patients. To explore V-J signatures distinguishing ophthalmopathy from hyperthyroidism, a discovery set of approximately 100 patients (about 41 ophthalmopathy, around 55 stable hyperthyroidism) was enrolled. The independent validation cohort included about 20 hyperthyroidism patients plus 17 patients who later progressed from hyperthyroidism to ophthalmopathy. In roughly 6 hyperthyroidism patients, T-cell repertoires of thyroid tissue and blood were compared. Following sample collection, hyperthyroidism patients were given methimazole at a starting dose of 30 mg daily, and ophthalmopathy patients were given high-dose intravenous methylprednisolone.

Points on this clonotype: The antigen this receptor binds is unknown. This may come from a read error, since a much larger clone is one base off.

Hyperthyroidism patients were newly diagnosed, were aged 18 to 65 years, and had a disease duration under 2 months. Patients with other autoimmune diseases, uncontrolled infections, pregnancy or lactation were excluded. Diagnosis relied on clinical symptoms, serum thyroxine, TRAb, thyroid ultrasound and orbital computed tomography. Trizol reagent was used to extract the total RNA, and its quality was then checked on an Agilent 2100 Bioanalyzer. TCR beta CDR3 regions were amplified from RNA transcripts for repertoire sequencing. The first round of RT-PCR was done with HTBI primers and the Qiagen OneStep RT-PCR kit, and was followed by a second round of multiplex PCR, then size selection and purification. The libraries underwent paired-end sequencing with 100 bp reads on an Illumina HiSeq2000. The original pipeline was this. SOAPnuke was used for read processing, and reads with adapters, uncalled bases, a mean Phred below 15, or no exact constant-primer or identifier match were discarded. High-quality paired reads were merged with COPE v1.2.5. Unique nucleotide sequences were defined as clonotypes and aligned to IMGT TRB V, D and J references using MiTCR v1.1. The analysis was limited to V-J combinations with a frequency above 0.0001, which together covered 98% to 99.2% of repertoires. For each V-J combination, a TCR clonal expansion and chaos score was defined as the ratio of F50 clonal expansion to chaos observed in the TCRdist matrix. Features were reduced by Welch's t-statistics and random forest to around 14 V-J combinations, which fed a naive Bayes classifier. Thyroid-blood repertoire similarity was quantified with the Morisita-Horn index. TCRdb reran the public reads through fastp at Q25 and MiXCR, keeping productive beta chains. Entries that share a CDR3 protein sequence are merged under the most common genes and DNA. TCRdb's processing, not the authors' own work, is the source of the V and J calls. The sample contains over a million distinct CDR3 sequences, about 40% of them found a single time. 11% of the sample belongs to the ten largest clones.

The research as a whole found: In cross-validation, the 13-signature model distinguished ophthalmopathy from stable hyperthyroidism with less than 90% sensitivity and 81% to 82% specificity, while in the test set the corresponding values were about 80% and 75%. In validation, the model predicted ophthalmopathy progression with over 60% sensitivity and around 72% specificity; roughly 11 predicted patients were CT-confirmed with GO in a median of about 7.1 months. No statistical method was used to predetermine the sample size, and group allocation was not hidden from the investigators. Among expanded thyroid clonotypes with frequency above 0.001, most also showed up in blood, which suggests that blood repertoires may reflect the thyroid immune response.

CDR1 and CDR2, looked up from the germline V gene (reference sequence), are DFQATT and SNEGSKA. The CDR3 goes from the cysteine to the phenylalanine over 12 residues. Only the CDR3 portion is preserved as DNA: 36 bases, with reading frame beginning at the first base. The trim is 6 bases for V and 6 bases for J, with a gap of 14 bases between the germline ends. Sequencing was done on a sample of peripheral blood or thyroid tissue (not recorded which). The sequence joins TRBV20-1 to TRBJ2-5; a tentative D call is TRBD1 (5 bases match). This receptor was taken from an adult man with Graves' hyperthyroidism. The encoded CDR3 is CSAPDSVKTQYF. The base sequence is TGCAGTGCCCCAGACAGCGTGAAGACCCAGTACTTC.